This entry describes one TCR beta chain. Its target is unknown. TCRdb independently ran MiXCR on the reads; one entry per CDR3 protein. The sample records 640,000 or so distinct CDR3 sequences, around a third being singletons. The sample comes from a study of T cell repertoires in cytomegalovirus infection. The sequences come from cultured PBMCs, collected from culture after CMV antigen stimulation. This TCR derives from a human donor in good health (CMV status not recorded). Some clones in this sample may be carry-over from other donors' samples.

In DNA, the CDR3 is TGCGCCAGCAGCCAAACCCACAACCCAGGACAGGGAGTGACAGATACGCAGTATTTT. It yields the protein CASSQTHNPGQGVTDTQYF. The chain combines TRBV4-1 with TRBJ2-3; 8 bases match TRBD1. The CDR3 is made up of 19 amino acids. Germline CDR1 and CDR2: MGHRA and YSYEKL. The ends lost 2 bases at V and 3 bases at J; junction bases unmatched: 16.